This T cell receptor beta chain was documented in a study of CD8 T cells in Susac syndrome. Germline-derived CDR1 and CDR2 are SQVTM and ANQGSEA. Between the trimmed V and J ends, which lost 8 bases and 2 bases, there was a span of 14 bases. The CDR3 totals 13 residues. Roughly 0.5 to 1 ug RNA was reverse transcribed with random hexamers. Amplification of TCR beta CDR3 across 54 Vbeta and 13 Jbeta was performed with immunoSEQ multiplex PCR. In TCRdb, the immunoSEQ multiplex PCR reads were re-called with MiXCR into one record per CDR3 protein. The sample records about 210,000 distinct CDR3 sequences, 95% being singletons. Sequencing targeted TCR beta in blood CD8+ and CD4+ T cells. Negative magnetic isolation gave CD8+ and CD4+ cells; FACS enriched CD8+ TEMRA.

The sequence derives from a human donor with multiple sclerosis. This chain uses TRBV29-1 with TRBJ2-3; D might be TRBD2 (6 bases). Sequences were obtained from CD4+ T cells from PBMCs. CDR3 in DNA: TGCAGCCGGGACTGCTCATACACAGATACGCAGTATTTT. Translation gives CSRDCSYTDTQYF.